This T cell receptor beta chain was observed in a study of T-cell memory formation after mild COVID-19. General study results and limits: Clones contracting across day 15 to 85 had a balanced CD4/CD8 profile; later expanding clones leaned CD4+. Some SARS-CoV-2-responding clones were already detected in memory before infection.

V lost 3 bases to trimming and J lost 5 bases, with 17 bases between them. Germline V CDR1 and CDR2: SGDLS, YYNGEE. The length of the CDR3 is 15 residues. In the case of this clonotype: Its target is not known.

TCRdb recomputed calls from the 5' RACE reads with MiXCR, one row per CDR3 protein. This sample carries roughly 250,000 distinct CDR3 sequences, over 15% of them seen once, and the ten largest clones take approximately 20%. This chain links TRBV9 with TRBJ2-5; D assignment may be TRBD1 or TRBD2 (5 bases each). Sequenced sample: PBMCs or a T cell subset sorted from them (not recorded which). This clonotype originated in a man in his late teens or twenties who had mild COVID-19 (a few samples of this study predate the infection). Cell type and time point are not known. This CDR3 is CASSGYGTGGETQYF. CDR3 nucleotide sequence: TGTGCCAGCAGCGGATACGGGACGGGCGGTGAGACCCAGTACTTC. Using reference TRBV9 and TRBJ2-5 for the parts outside the CDR3, the full variable domain is DSGVTQTPKHLITATGQRVTLRCSPRSGDLSVYWYQQSLDQGLQFLIQYYNGEERAKGNILERFSAQQFPDLHSELNLSSLELGDSALYFCASSGYGTGGETQYFGPGTRLLVL.